The source of this T cell receptor beta chain is a study of blood T cell repertoires in COVID-19. Only one count was recorded for this clone. At one boundary the junction diverges from the germline segment, which might be a read error. Original handling: Nucleated cell counts were estimated from reference gene primer amplification. Clones were sequenced by immunoSEQ multiplex PCR, and TCRdb holds only the in-frame ones, with some missing. V and J calls and clone size follow that table, whereas D and trimming were derived from the DNA. Among 220,000 or so clones, 80% to 90% were seen once, and the ten largest hold roughly 3.7%. The CDR3 spans 12 residues. Germline loops: CDR1 SEHNR, CDR2 FQNEAQ (reference sequence). Clinical histories supplied by participants themselves formed the basis of cohort assignment.

The chain carries TRBV7-9 and TRBJ1-2; tentative D call: TRBD1 (5 bases). Sequences were obtained from PBMCs or T cells enriched from blood (not recorded which). This clonotype was obtained from a young woman in a cohort exposed to, infected with or recovered from COVID-19 (not recorded which). The DNA for the CDR3 is TGTGCCAGCAGCTCCGGGACTCCTATGTTTTCCTTC. This translates into CASSSGTPMFSF. Supplemented by reference TRBV7-9 and TRBJ1-2, the full variable domain reads DTGVSQNPRHKITKRGQNVTFRCDPISEHNRLYWYRQTLGQGPEFLTYFQNEAQLEKSRLLSDRFSAERPKGSFSTLEIQRTEQGDSAMYLCASSSGTPMFSFGSGTRLTVV.